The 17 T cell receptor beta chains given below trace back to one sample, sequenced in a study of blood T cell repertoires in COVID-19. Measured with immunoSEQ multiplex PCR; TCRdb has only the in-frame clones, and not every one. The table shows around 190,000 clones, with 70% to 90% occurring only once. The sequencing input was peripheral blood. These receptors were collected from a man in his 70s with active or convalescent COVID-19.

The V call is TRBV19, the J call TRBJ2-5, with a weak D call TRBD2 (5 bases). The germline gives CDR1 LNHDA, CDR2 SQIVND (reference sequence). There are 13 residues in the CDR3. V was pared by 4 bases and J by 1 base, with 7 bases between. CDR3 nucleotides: TGTGCCAGTAGTACTCGGGGCCAAGAGACCCAGTACTTC. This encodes CASSTRGQETQYF. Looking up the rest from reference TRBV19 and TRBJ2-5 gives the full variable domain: DGGITQSPKYLFRKEGQNVTLSCEQNLNHDAMYWYRQDPGQGLRLIYYSQIVNDFQKGDIAEGYSVSREKKESFPLTVTSAQKNPTAFYLCASSTRGQETQYFGPGTRLLVL.

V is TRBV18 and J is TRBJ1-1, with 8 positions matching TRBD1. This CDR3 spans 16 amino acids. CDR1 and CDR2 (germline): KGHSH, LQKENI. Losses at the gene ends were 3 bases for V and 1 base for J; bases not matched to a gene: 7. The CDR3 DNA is TGTGCCAGCTCACCCCGAACGGGACAGGAGAACACTGAAGCTTTCTTT. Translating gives CASSPRTGQENTEAFF.

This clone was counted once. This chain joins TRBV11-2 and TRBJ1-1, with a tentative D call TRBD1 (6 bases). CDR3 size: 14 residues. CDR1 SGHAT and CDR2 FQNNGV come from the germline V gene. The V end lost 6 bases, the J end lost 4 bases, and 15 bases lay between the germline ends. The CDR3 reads CASRTQGVRTEAFF. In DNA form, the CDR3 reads TGTGCCAGCAGAACACAGGGCGTTCGCACTGAAGCTTTCTTT. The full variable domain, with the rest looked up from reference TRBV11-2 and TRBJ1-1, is EAGVAQSPRYKIIEKRQSVAFWCNPISGHATLYWYQQILGQGPKLLIQFQNNGVVDDSQLPKDRFSAERLKGVDSTLKIQPAKLEDSAVYLCASRTQGVRTEAFFGQGTRLTVV.

The CDR3, as DNA: TGTGCCAGCAGTCCTATCGGGACAGGGGCCTCCTACGAGCAGTACTTC. It specifies CASSPIGTGASYEQYF. The J gene is TRBJ2-7, the V gene TRBV28, with 10 nucleotides matching TRBD1. V shed 5 bases, J shed 0 bases, and the junction held 7 bases outside the gene matches. CDR1 and CDR2 (germline): MDHEN, SYDVKM. This CDR3 spans 16 amino acids.

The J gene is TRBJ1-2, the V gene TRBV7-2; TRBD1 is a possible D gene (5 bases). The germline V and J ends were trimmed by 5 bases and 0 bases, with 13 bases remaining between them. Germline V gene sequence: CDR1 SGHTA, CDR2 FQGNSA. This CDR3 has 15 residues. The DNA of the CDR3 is TGTGCCAGCAGCGAAAGGACAACCCCTAACTATGGCTACACCTTC. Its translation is CASSERTTPNYGYTF.

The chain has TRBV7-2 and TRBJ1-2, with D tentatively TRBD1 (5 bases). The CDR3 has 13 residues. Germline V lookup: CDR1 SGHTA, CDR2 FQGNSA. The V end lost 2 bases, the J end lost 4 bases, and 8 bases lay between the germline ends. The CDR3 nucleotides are TGTGCCAGCAGCTTACAGGGAGGCTATGGCTACACCTTC. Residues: CASSLQGGYGYTF. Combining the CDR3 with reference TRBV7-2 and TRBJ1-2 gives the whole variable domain GAGVSQSPSNKVTEKGKDVELRCDPISGHTALYWYRQSLGQGLEFLIYFQGNSAPDKSGLPSDRFSAERTGGSVSTLTIQRTQQEDSAVYLCASSLQGGYGYTFGSGTRLTVV.

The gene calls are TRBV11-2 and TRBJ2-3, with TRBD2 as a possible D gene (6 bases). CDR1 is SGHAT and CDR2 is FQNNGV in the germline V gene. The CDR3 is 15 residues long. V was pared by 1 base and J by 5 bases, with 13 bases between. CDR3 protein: CASSLGGLGGDTQYF. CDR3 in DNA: TGTGCCAGCAGCTTAGGAGGGTTGGGGGGAGATACGCAGTATTTT.

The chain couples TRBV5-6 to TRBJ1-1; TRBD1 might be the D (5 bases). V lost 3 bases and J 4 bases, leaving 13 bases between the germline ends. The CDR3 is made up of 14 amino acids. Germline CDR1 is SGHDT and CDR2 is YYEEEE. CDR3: CASSSSGGSTEAFF. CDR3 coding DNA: TGTGCCAGCAGCTCGTCCGGGGGATCCACTGAAGCTTTCTTT.

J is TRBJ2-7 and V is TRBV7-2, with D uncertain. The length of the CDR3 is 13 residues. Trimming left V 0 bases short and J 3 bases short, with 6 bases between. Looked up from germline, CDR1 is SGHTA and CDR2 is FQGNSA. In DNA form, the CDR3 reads TGTGCCAGCAGCTTAGCCAACTACTACGAGCAGTACTTC. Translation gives CASSLANYYEQYF.

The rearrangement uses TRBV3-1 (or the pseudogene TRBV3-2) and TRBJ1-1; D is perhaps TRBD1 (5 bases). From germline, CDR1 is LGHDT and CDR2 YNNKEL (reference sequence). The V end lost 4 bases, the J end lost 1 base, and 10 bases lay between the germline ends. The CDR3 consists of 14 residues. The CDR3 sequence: CASSPWRGNTEAFF. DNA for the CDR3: TGTGCCAGCAGCCCTTGGAGGGGGAACACTGAAGCTTTCTTT.

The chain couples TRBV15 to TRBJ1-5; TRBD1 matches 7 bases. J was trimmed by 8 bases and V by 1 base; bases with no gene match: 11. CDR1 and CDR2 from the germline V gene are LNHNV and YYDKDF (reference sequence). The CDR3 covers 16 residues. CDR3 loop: CATSRAEYRGLKPQHF. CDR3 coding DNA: TGTGCCACCAGCAGAGCCGAGTACAGGGGCCTGAAGCCCCAGCATTTT.

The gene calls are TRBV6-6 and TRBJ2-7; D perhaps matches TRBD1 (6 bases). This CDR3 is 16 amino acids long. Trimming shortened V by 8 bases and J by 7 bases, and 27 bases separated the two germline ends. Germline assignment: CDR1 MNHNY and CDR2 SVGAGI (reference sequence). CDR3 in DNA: TGTGCCAGCGCAAACCTACAGGGCAGGGAAAAATGGGAGCAGTACTTC. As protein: CASANLQGREKWEQYF.

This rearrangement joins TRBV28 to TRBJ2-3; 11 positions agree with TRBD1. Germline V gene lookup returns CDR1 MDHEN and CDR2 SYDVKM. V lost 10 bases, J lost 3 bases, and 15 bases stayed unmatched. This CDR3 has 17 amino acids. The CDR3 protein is CATSGRDRGRGTDTQYF. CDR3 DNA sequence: TGTGCCACCTCGGGCCGGGACAGGGGGAGGGGAACAGATACGCAGTATTTT.

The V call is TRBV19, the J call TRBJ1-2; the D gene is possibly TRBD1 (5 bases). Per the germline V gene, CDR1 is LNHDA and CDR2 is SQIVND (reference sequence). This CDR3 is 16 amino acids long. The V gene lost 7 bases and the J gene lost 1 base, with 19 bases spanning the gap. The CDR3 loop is CASTPPHRSFNYGYTF. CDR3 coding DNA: TGTGCCAGTACCCCCCCGCACAGGAGTTTTAACTATGGCTACACCTTC. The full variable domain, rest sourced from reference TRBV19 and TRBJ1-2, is DGGITQSPKYLFRKEGQNVTLSCEQNLNHDAMYWYRQDPGQGLRLIYYSQIVNDFQKGDIAEGYSVSREKKESFPLTVTSAQKNPTAFYLCASTPPHRSFNYGYTFGSGTRLTVV.

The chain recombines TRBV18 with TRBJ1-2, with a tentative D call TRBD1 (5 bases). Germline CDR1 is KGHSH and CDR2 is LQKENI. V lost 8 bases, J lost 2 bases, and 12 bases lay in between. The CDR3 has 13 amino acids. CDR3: CASGSGENYGYTF. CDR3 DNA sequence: TGTGCCAGCGGGTCGGGGGAAAACTATGGCTACACCTTC. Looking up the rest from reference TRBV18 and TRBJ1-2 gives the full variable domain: NAGVMQNPRHLVRRRGQEARLRCSPMKGHSHVYWYRQLPEEGLKFMVYLQKENIIDESGMPKERFSAEFPKEGPSILRIQQVVRGDSAAYFCASGSGENYGYTFGSGTRLTVV.

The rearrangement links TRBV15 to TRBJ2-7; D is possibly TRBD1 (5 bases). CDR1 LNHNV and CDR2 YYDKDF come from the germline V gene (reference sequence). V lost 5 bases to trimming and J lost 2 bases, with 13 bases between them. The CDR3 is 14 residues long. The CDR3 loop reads CATSAGLYPYEQYF. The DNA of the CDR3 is TGTGCCACCAGCGCAGGGCTCTACCCCTACGAGCAGTACTTC.

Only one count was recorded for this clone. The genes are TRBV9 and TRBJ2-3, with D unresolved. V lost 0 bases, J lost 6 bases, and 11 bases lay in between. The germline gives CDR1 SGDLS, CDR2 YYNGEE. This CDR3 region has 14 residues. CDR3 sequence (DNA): TGTGCCAGCAGCGTAGCTCTAGTATGGGATACGCAGTATTTT. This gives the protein CASSVALVWDTQYF.